A single T cell receptor (beta chain) is shown here with its context. Its target is not known. This sample was taken from a study of OX40 agonist ivuxolimab in advanced cancers. Findings of the study overall: Clonal expansion among partial responders at 0.1-3.0 mg/kg ranked near the lowest. Also present in some nonresponders was a low level of normalized T-cell clonal expansion. Averaged across samples, CD8+ T cells carried more expanded clones than CD4+ did. At 0.1 to 3.0 mg/kg, clonal expansion of CD4+ and CD8+ blood T cells had occurred by week 6.

Clones were read by immunoSEQ multiplex PCR, and TCRdb kept only the in-frame ones, dropping some. The sample shows 55,000 to 75,000 clones, 90% to 95% of them seen only once. The clonotype comes from an adult with an advanced solid tumor such as melanoma, head and neck, liver or kidney cancer. The sequences come from CD4+ or CD8+ T cells sorted from blood, collected in a trial of the OX40 agonist ivuxolimab.

CDR3 DNA sequence: TGTGCCAGCTCACCAATGGGGAGTACTGGAAACACCATATATTTT. Protein product: CASSPMGSTGNTIYF. The chain couples TRBV18 to TRBJ1-3; D remains unclear. This CDR3 is 15 amino acids long. Trimming took off 2 bases at V and 2 bases at J, with 10 bases between the two ends. Germline assignment: CDR1 KGHSH and CDR2 LQKENI.